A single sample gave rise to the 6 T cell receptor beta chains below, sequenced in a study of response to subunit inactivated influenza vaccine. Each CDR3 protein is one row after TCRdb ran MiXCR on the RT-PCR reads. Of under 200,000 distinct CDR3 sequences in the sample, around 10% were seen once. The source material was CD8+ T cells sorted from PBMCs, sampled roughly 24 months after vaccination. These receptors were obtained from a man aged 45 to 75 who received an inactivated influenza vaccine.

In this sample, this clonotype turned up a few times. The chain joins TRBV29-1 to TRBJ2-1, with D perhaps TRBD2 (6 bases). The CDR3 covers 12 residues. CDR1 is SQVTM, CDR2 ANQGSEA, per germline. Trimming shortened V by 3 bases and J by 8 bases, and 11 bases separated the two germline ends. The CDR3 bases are TGCAGCGTTGAGGAGGGGCCGGATGAGCAGTTCTTC. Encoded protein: CSVEEGPDEQFF.

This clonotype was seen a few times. The CDR3 sequence: CASSQGGREQFF. The CDR3 bases are TGCGCCAGCAGCCAGGGGGGCAGGGAGCAGTTCTTC. V and J are TRBV4-1 and TRBJ2-1; D is perhaps TRBD1 or TRBD2 (6 bases each). Germline-derived CDR1 and CDR2 are MGHRA and YSYEKL. Trimming removed 3 bases from V and 10 bases from J, with 10 bases in between. This CDR3 region has 12 residues.

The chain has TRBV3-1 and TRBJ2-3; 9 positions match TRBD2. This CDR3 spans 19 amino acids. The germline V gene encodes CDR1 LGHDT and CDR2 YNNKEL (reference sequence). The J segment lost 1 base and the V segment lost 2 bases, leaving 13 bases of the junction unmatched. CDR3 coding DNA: TGTGCCAGCAGCCAAACAAGGCGGGAGGGGCGAAAGGGCACAGATACGCAGTATTTT. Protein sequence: CASSQTRREGRKGTDTQYF.

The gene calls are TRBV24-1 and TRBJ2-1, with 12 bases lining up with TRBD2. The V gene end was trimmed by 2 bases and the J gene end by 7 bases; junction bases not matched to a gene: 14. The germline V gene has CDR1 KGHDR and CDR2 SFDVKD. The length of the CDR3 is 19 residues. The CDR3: CATSDSSSGRAGRVNEQFF. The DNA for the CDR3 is TGTGCCACCAGTGATTCCTCTAGCGGGAGGGCCGGGCGCGTGAATGAGCAGTTCTTC.

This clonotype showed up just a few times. DNA of the CDR3: TGTGCCAGCAGTCCGGGACCCTATAGCTCCTATAATTCACCCCTCCACTTT. Translating it yields CASSPGPYSSYNSPLHF. V and J are TRBV28 and TRBJ1-6; D might be TRBD1 (5 bases). The CDR3 totals 17 residues. Trimming cost V 5 bases and J 0 bases, with 14 bases left between them. Germline V lookup: CDR1 MDHEN, CDR2 SYDVKM. Filled out from reference TRBV28 and TRBJ1-6, the complete variable domain reads DVKVTQSSRYLVKRTGEKVFLECVQDMDHENMFWYRQDPGLGLRLIYFSYDVKMKEKGDIPEGYSVSREKKERFSLILESASTNQTSMYLCASSPGPYSSYNSPLHFGNGTRLTVT.

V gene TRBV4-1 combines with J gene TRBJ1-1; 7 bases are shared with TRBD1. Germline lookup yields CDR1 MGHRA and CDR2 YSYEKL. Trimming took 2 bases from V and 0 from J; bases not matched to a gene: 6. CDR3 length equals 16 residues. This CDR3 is CASSQKEGAMNTEAFF. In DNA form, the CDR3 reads TGCGCCAGCAGCCAAAAGGAGGGGGCGATGAACACTGAAGCTTTCTTT.